The 23 T cell receptor beta chains reported below all come from one sample, sequenced in a study of cytomegalovirus exposure and HLA in healthy donors. A multiplex PCR was run with 60 Vbeta primers and 13 Jbeta primers. Sequenced by immunoSEQ multiplex PCR; TCRdb stores in-frame clones only, minus some. The sample comprises approximately 140,000 clones, roughly 80% of which are singletons, and roughly 1% rests with the top ten. The sequencing input was PBMCs. The receptor source for this set is a man in his late teens or twenties in good health and CMV-seronegative.

As for this clone: Other nucleotide sequences in the sample specify the same CDR3. The V and J genes are TRBV5-1 and TRBJ2-2, with a possible D match to TRBD1 (6 bases). This CDR3 comprises 13 residues. CDR1 and CDR2 from the germline V gene are SGHRS and YFSETQ. Between the trimmed V and J ends, which lost 4 bases and 6 bases, there was a span of 10 bases. The DNA for the CDR3 is TGCGCCAGCAGCCTTAAGGGGGCCGGGGAGCTGTTTTTT. Its translation is CASSLKGAGELFF.

V and J are TRBV5-1 and TRBJ2-1; 9 nucleotides agree with TRBD1. The CDR3 runs to 16 residues. Germline loops: CDR1 SGHRS, CDR2 YFSETQ. Trimming took 0 bases from V and 5 from J; bases not matched to a gene: 6. This chain's CDR3 is CASSLGLGQGHNEQFF. CDR3 in DNA: TGCGCCAGCAGCTTGGGTCTGGGACAGGGCCACAATGAGCAGTTCTTC.

The chain is built from TRBV19 and TRBJ1-2, with a weak D call TRBD1 (6 bases). Germline lookup yields CDR1 LNHDA and CDR2 SQIVND (reference sequence). Between the trimmed V and J ends, which lost 6 bases and 3 bases, there was a span of 11 bases. The CDR3 has 13 amino acids. For the CDR3, the DNA is TGTGCCAGTAGCCTAACAGGGTACTATGGCTACACCTTC. Translating it yields CASSLTGYYGYTF.

The chain has TRBV25-1 and TRBJ1-6; tentative D call: TRBD1 (5 bases). The CDR3 totals 14 residues. The germline V and J ends were trimmed by 9 bases and 6 bases, with 15 bases remaining between them. In germline, CDR1 is MGHDK, CDR2 SYGVNS. The CDR3 DNA is TGTGCCAGACGCGGGGGAAGGGTTAATTCACCCCTCCACTTT. This codes for CARRGGRVNSPLHF.

J is TRBJ1-2 and V is TRBV6-5; D is undetermined. Germline CDR1 and CDR2: MNHEY and SVGAGI. This CDR3 region has 12 residues. Deletions cut 4 bases from V and 10 bases from J, with 13 bases between. CDR3 residues: CASSSSAEDYTF. Written as DNA, the CDR3 is TGTGCCAGCAGTTCGAGTGCGGAGGACTACACCTTC.

This clone was counted once. The chain is built from TRBV27 and TRBJ2-1; a possible D gene is TRBD1 (6 bases). CDR1 MNHEY and CDR2 SMNVEV come from the germline V gene (reference sequence). The CDR3 totals 13 residues. Trimming stripped 3 bases from V and 6 bases from J, with 9 bases between. This chain's CDR3 is CASSFSGVNEQFF. The CDR3 bases are TGTGCCAGCAGTTTCTCAGGGGTCAATGAGCAGTTCTTC.

V usage is TRBV11-2 and J usage is TRBJ2-5, with 7 bases matching TRBD2. V lost 2 bases, J lost 5 bases, and 8 bases stayed unmatched. The CDR3 consists of 15 residues. Germline CDR1 reads SGHAT; CDR2 reads FQNNGV. CDR3 sequence reads: CASSLWPRGGETQYF. The CDR3, as DNA: TGTGCCAGCAGCTTATGGCCCCGGGGAGGGGAGACCCAGTACTTC.

CDR3 in amino acids: CAISGSGYEQYF. The CDR3 DNA reads TGTGCCATCAGTGGATCAGGCTACGAGCAGTACTTC. The rearrangement links TRBV10-3 to TRBJ2-7; D is unresolved. The CDR3 extends over 12 amino acids. V lost 4 bases and J lost 3, with 7 bases in between. Germline assignment: CDR1 ENHRY and CDR2 SYGVKD.

The V gene is TRBV18, the J gene TRBJ2-4; no reliable D call. V lost 3 bases and J lost 1, with 7 bases in between. Germline V gives CDR1 KGHSH, CDR2 LQKENI. The CDR3 covers 14 residues. CDR3 residues: CASSPGRAKNIQYF. CDR3 DNA: TGTGCCAGCTCACCGGGCCGGGCCAAAAACATTCAGTACTTC.

This chain links TRBV19 with TRBJ2-4; D is undetermined. CDR1 and CDR2 (germline): LNHDA, SQIVND (reference sequence). This CDR3 contains 16 residues. Trimming removed 6 bases at V and 0 bases at J, with 15 bases between. CDR3: CASSIRLELAKNIQYF. In nucleotides, the CDR3 is TGTGCCAGTAGCATTAGACTTGAACTAGCCAAAAACATTCAGTACTTC.

This clone has more than one count but fewer than ten. The chain uses TRBV6-5 and TRBJ1-2, with D maybe TRBD1 (5 bases). Deletions cut 6 bases from V and 4 bases from J, with 12 bases between. The CDR3 contains 13 residues. The V gene's germline CDR1 is MNHEY and CDR2 SVGAGI. In nucleotides, the CDR3 is TGTGCCAGCAGCTCGACAGAGGTCTATGGCTACACCTTC. Translated, it gives CASSSTEVYGYTF.

The chain links TRBV7-2 to TRBJ2-5; D may be TRBD2 (7 bases). This CDR3 is built from 15 residues. V shed 5 bases and J shed 2 bases, with 15 bases lying between them. The V gene's germline CDR1 is SGHTA and CDR2 FQGNSA. CDR3 coding DNA: TGTGCCAGCAGCCCATGGGGGGGGCGGCAAGAGACCCAGTACTTC. Its translation is CASSPWGGRQETQYF. Full variable domain (remainder filled in from reference TRBV7-2 and TRBJ2-5): GAGVSQSPSNKVTEKGKDVELRCDPISGHTALYWYRQSLGQGLEFLIYFQGNSAPDKSGLPSDRFSAERTGGSVSTLTIQRTQQEDSAVYLCASSPWGGRQETQYFGPGTRLLVL.

This chain uses TRBV12-5 with TRBJ2-1, with D unclear. V lost 3 bases and J lost 8, with 5 bases in between. The germline gives CDR1 LGHNT, CDR2 FRNRAP. This CDR3 has 11 residues. The CDR3 region is CASGFLYEQFF. The CDR3 nucleotides read TGTGCTAGTGGTTTTTTATATGAGCAGTTCTTC.

In DNA form, the CDR3 reads TGTGCCAGCAGCGCGCAACAGGGGGTGCTCTACGAGCAGTACTTC. Protein sequence: CASSAQQGVLYEQYF. The chain is built from TRBV14 and TRBJ2-7; 8 positions match TRBD1. After removal of 5 bases from V and 3 bases from J, the junction contained 9 bases not matched to a gene. CDR1 SGHDN and CDR2 FVKESK come from the germline V gene. The CDR3 spans 15 residues.

The chain uses TRBV5-1 and TRBJ2-1; the D is unclear. This CDR3 is 15 amino acids long. Per germline, CDR1 SGHRS and CDR2 YFSETQ. With 0 bases removed from V and 1 base from J, the gap between germline ends came to 8 bases. The CDR3 sequence is CASSLDSGSYNEQFF. The CDR3 coding sequence is TGCGCCAGCAGCTTGGATTCCGGGTCCTACAATGAGCAGTTCTTC.

A single count supports this clone. The V and J genes are TRBV2 and TRBJ2-4; 12 bases are a match to TRBD1. The ends lost 7 bases at V and 7 bases at J; junction bases unmatched: 11. The length of the CDR3 is 16 residues. Germline V gene data show CDR1 as SNHLY and CDR2 as FYNNEI. The CDR3 spells CASTLGQGAGYNIQYF. The CDR3 DNA reads TGTGCCAGCACCCTGGGACAGGGGGCCGGTTATAACATTCAGTACTTC. Combining the CDR3 with reference TRBV2 and TRBJ2-4 gives the whole variable domain EPEVTQTPSHQVTQMGQEVILRCVPISNHLYFYWYRQILGQKVEFLVSFYNNEISEKSEIFDDQFSVERPDGSNFTLKIRSTKLEDSAMYFCASTLGQGAGYNIQYFGAGTRLSVL.

The chain carries TRBV11-1 and TRBJ2-2, with TRBD1 identical over 9 bases. Germline loops: CDR1 SGHAT, CDR2 FQDESV (reference sequence). The length of the CDR3 is 16 residues. After removal of 6 bases from V and 5 bases from J, the junction contained 10 bases not matched to a gene. CDR3: CASRQITGGLTGELFF. The CDR3 DNA sequence: TGTGCCAGCAGGCAGATTACAGGGGGCTTAACCGGGGAGCTGTTTTTT.

The CDR3 sequence: CASSQQQSLTEAFF. The CDR3 nucleotides are TGTGCCAGCAGTCAACAGCAGAGTCTCACTGAAGCTTTCTTT. The V and J genes are TRBV27 and TRBJ1-1; unclear D gene. Germline CDR1 is MNHEY and CDR2 is SMNVEV (reference sequence). V gave up 5 bases and J gave up 4 bases, with 14 bases separating them. The CDR3 is made up of 14 amino acids.

The J gene is TRBJ1-1, the V gene TRBV7-2; D is possibly TRBD1 (6 bases). Trimming pared 6 bases from V and 1 base from J, leaving 12 bases between. Germline V gene sequence: CDR1 SGHTA, CDR2 FQGNSA. There are 14 residues in the CDR3. The CDR3 spells CASSPTTGNTEAFF. CDR3 sequence (DNA): TGTGCCAGCAGTCCTACGACAGGGAACACTGAAGCTTTCTTT.

The J gene is TRBJ2-7, the V gene TRBV11-2, with 9 bases fitting TRBD1. Germline V gene data show CDR1 as SGHAT and CDR2 as FQNNGV. The CDR3 is 13 residues long. Unmatched junction bases numbered 3, after V lost 3 bases and J lost 6 bases. The CDR3: CASSLTGGVEQYF. In DNA form, the CDR3 reads TGTGCCAGCAGCTTGACAGGGGGGGTCGAGCAGTACTTC. Variable domain in full (rest from reference TRBV11-2 and TRBJ2-7): EAGVAQSPRYKIIEKRQSVAFWCNPISGHATLYWYQQILGQGPKLLIQFQNNGVVDDSQLPKDRFSAERLKGVDSTLKIQPAKLEDSAVYLCASSLTGGVEQYFGPGTRLTVT.

The genes are TRBV7-9 and TRBJ2-3; perhaps TRBD1 as D (6 bases). V was trimmed by 5 bases and J by 3 bases, leaving 15 bases between them. The CDR3 extends over 15 amino acids. From germline, CDR1 is SEHNR and CDR2 FQNEAQ (reference sequence). The CDR3 here is CASSPEQGGTDTQYF. The CDR3 DNA reads as TGTGCCAGCAGCCCCGAACAGGGTGGAACAGATACGCAGTATTTT.

The chain links TRBV28 to TRBJ2-5, with TRBD2 identical over 10 bases. The closer fit of TRBJ2-7 to the DNA end suggests the J call may be wrong. The length of the CDR3 is 18 residues. Germline CDR1 MDHEN, CDR2 SYDVKM. CDR3 loop: CASSLRGASGGHSYEQYF. The CDR3, as DNA: TGTGCCAGCAGCTTGAGGGGGGCTAGCGGGGGCCACTCCTACGAGCAGTACTTC.

The CDR3 loop reads CASSPQGDYNSPLHF. As DNA, the CDR3 is TGTGCCAGCAGCCCCCAGGGGGATTATAATTCACCCCTCCACTTT. The rearrangement uses TRBV9 and TRBJ1-6, with 7 bases lining up with TRBD1. The V gene end was trimmed by 4 bases and the J gene end by 4 bases; junction bases not matched to a gene: 5. Germline values: CDR1 SGDLS, CDR2 YYNGEE. The CDR3 spans 15 residues.